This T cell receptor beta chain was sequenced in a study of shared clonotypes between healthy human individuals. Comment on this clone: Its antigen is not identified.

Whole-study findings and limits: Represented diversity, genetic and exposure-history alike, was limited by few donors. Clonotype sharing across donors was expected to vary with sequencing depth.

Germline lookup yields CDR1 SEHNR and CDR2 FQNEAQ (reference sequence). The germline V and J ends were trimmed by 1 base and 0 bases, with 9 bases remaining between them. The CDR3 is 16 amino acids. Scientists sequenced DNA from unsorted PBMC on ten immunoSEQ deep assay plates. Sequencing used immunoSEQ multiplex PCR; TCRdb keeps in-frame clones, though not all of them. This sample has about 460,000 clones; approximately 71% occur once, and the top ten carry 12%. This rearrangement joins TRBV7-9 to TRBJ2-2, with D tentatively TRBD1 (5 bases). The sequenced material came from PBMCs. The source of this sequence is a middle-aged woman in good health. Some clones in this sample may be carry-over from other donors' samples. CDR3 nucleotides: TGTGCCAGCAGCTTAGTGGTACAGGCGAACACCGGGGAGCTGTTTTTT. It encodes CASSLVVQANTGELFF.